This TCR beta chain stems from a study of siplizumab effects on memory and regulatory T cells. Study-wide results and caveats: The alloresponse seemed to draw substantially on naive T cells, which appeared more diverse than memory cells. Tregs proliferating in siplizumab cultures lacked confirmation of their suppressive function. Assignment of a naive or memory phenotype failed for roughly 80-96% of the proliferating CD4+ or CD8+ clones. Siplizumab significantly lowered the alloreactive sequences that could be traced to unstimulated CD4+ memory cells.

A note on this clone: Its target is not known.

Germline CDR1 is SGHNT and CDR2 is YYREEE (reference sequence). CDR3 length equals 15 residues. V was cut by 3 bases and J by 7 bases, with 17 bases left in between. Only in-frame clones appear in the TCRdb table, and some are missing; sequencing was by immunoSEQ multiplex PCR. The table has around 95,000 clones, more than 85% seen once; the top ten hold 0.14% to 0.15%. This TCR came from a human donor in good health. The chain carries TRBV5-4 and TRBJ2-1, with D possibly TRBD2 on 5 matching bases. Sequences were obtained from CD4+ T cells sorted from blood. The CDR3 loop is CASSSPTPGVNEQFF. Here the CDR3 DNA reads TGTGCCAGCAGCTCCCCAACCCCCGGGGTAAATGAGCAGTTCTTC.